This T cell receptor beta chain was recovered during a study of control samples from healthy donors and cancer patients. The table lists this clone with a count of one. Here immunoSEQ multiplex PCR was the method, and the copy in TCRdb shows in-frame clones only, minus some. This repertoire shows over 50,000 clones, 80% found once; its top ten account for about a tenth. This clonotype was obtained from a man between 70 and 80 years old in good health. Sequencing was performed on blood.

CDR3 DNA sequence: TGTGCCAGCAGCCAAGAAAGCGGGACAGGATGGAAATATGAGCAGTTCTTC. Translated, it gives CASSQESGTGWKYEQFF. The chain has TRBV3-1 (or the pseudogene TRBV3-2) and TRBJ2-1, with D possibly TRBD1 on 8 matching bases. V lost 0 bases and J 8 bases, leaving 20 bases between the germline ends. CDR1 LGHDT and CDR2 YNNKEL come from the germline V gene (reference sequence). This CDR3 spans 17 amino acids.